A selection of T cell receptor beta chains follows, all from one sample in a study of cytomegalovirus exposure and HLA in healthy donors. Method: immunoSEQ multiplex PCR; TCRdb's copy keeps in-frame clones and lacks some. The sample's table shows around 140,000 clones. Sequencing was done on a sample of PBMCs. The receptors come from a woman aged 40 to 50 in good health and CMV-seropositive. Each CDR3 is given with its conserved first and last residue.

v_call,cdr3_length,j_call,cdr3_aa
TRBV28,16,TRBJ2-2,CASNGGLAVDTGELFF
TRBV5-1,13,TRBJ1-1,CASSAVMNTEAFF
TRBV5-1,15,TRBJ1-3,CASSPSGTIGNTIYF
TRBV4-1,15,TRBJ1-4,CASSRTGTPNEKLFF
TRBV7-9,15,TRBJ2-1,CASSLSASGTNEQFF
TRBV28,11,TRBJ1-2,CASWGYYGYTF
TRBV5-4,15,TRBJ2-3,CASSRGTTGTDTQYF
TRBV9,13,TRBJ1-1,CASSSSGNTEAFF
TRBV4-1,15,TRBJ2-7,CASSQVGGSSYEQYF
TRBV18,16,TRBJ2-1,CASSPLIAGGYNEQFF
TRBV30,13,TRBJ1-2,CAWSPMSNYGYTF
TRBV29-1,13,TRBJ2-5,CSVLDGVQETQYF
TRBV6-5,15,TRBJ2-1,CASSLAGLPYNEQFF
TRBV11-3,19,TRBJ2-1,CASSFRSGTSLSSYNEQFF
TRBV19,16,TRBJ1-2,CASSTPGVNRNYGYTF
TRBV11-1,15,TRBJ1-1,CASSPPGLQNTEAFF
TRBV2,14,TRBJ2-6,CASSDGTRANVLTF
TRBV29-1,14,TRBJ2-3,CSVPPGLRTDTQYF
TRBV7-6,15,TRBJ2-3,CASSLYRGPTDTQYF
TRBV7-8,18,TRBJ2-7,CASSSRERTGIPTYEQYF
TRBV4-3,14,TRBJ1-5,CASSQGRGGQPQHF
TRBV27,15,TRBJ2-1,CASTSRDRVYNEQFF
TRBV28,14,TRBJ1-5,CASSLRGGHQPQHF
TRBV11-2,14,TRBJ2-7,CASSQRDSSYEQYF
TRBV7-8,16,TRBJ2-7,CASSYRDRVSSYEQYF
TRBV28,15,TRBJ2-7,CASSFNAGVSYEQYF
TRBV5-1,14,TRBJ1-1,CASSLGNSHTEAFF
TRBV7-9,18,TRBJ2-1,CASSLGLWAGINDNEQFF
TRBV28,16,TRBJ2-5,CASSLGLAGVGETQYF
TRBV28,14,TRBJ2-7,CASSTTGPTYEQYF
TRBV28,13,TRBJ1-1,CASSPGGRTEAFF
TRBV4-3,16,TRBJ2-1,CASSQDRKAGGGEQFF
TRBV18,14,TRBJ2-5,CASSPPGTGRTQYF
TRBV5-1,15,TRBJ2-7,CASSSGLADAYEQYF